This passage covers 7 T cell receptor beta chains from one sample sequenced in a study of identical twins. MiXCR was run by TCRdb on the 5' RACE reads, yielding one entry per CDR3 protein. Among about 660,000 distinct CDR3 sequences listed, less than 10% were seen once. This sample also appeared in a second study, on yellow fever vaccine responses in identical twins.

The sequencing sample was made of PBMCs. These receptors were collected from a woman aged 18-30 years in good health.

The sample holds many counts of this clonotype. The gene calls are TRBV12-3 or TRBV12-4 and TRBJ1-5; 8 nucleotides line up with TRBD1. This CDR3 spans 13 amino acids. V lost 6 bases and J lost 7; bases outside the gene matches: 5. The CDR3 reads CASSPGQGQPQHF. The CDR3 DNA reads as TGTGCCAGCAGCCCCGGACAGGGACAGCCCCAGCATTTT.

The rearrangement uses TRBV5-1 and TRBJ1-3, with no clear D. This CDR3 is built from 15 residues. Trimming removed 0 bases at V and 8 bases at J, with 15 bases between. CDR1 and CDR2 from the germline V gene are SGHRS and YFSETQ. CDR3 residues: CASSLEGSGRDTIYF. DNA of the CDR3: TGCGCCAGCAGCTTGGAGGGCTCAGGTCGGGACACCATATATTTT.

CDR3 loop: CASSSGLAASYNEQFF. CDR3 sequence (DNA): TGTGCCAGCAGTTCGGGACTAGCGGCCTCCTACAATGAGCAGTTCTTC. The V and J genes are TRBV12-3 or TRBV12-4 and TRBJ2-1; TRBD2 agrees at 11 bases. CDR3 length: 16 amino acids. Losses at the gene ends were 4 bases for V and 0 bases for J; bases not matched to a gene: 2.

At least ten counts were recorded for this clonotype. The chain has TRBV6-5 and TRBJ2-1, with D unresolved. V lost 0 bases to trimming and J lost 9 bases, with 3 bases between them. This CDR3 has 11 amino acids. Per germline, CDR1 MNHEY and CDR2 SVGAGI. Here the CDR3 reads CASSYSREQFF. The CDR3, as DNA: TGTGCCAGCAGTTACTCACGTGAGCAGTTCTTC.

This clonotype was seen a handful of times. This chain connects TRBV6-4 to TRBJ2-5; 8 bases agree with TRBD2. CDR3 length: 15 amino acids. CDR1 and CDR2 (germline): MRHNA, SNTAGT. Trimming took 6 bases from V and 1 from J; bases not matched to a gene: 7. The CDR3 DNA reads as TGTGCCAGCAGCCCAGGACTAGCCCCCCAAGAGACCCAGTACTTC. Residues: CASSPGLAPQETQYF.

The table lists this clonotype with many counts. The V and J genes are TRBV2 and TRBJ2-3; no reliable D call. Germline CDR1 reads SNHLY; CDR2 reads FYNNEI. This CDR3 has 13 residues. Between the trimmed V and J ends, which lost 6 bases and 2 bases, there was a span of 9 bases. This CDR3 is CASRGQTTDTQYF. CDR3 coding DNA: TGTGCCAGCAGAGGGCAAACCACAGATACGCAGTATTTT.

This clonotype was detected ten times or more. The CDR3 loop is CATEDAGYGYTF. CDR3 DNA: TGTGCCACCGAGGACGCGGGCTATGGCTACACCTTC. The chain employs TRBV24-1 and TRBJ1-2; D is unresolved. CDR1 and CDR2 from the germline V gene are KGHDR and SFDVKD. Between the trimmed V and J ends, which lost 9 bases and 4 bases, there was a span of 11 bases. The CDR3 runs 12 residues.